A selection of T cell receptor beta chains follows, all from one sample in a study of PD-L1 blockade in urothelial cancer. Profiled with immunoSEQ multiplex PCR; TCRdb holds only in-frame clones, not every one. The repertoire holds 85,000 to 95,000 clones, with around 87% as singletons. Sequenced here: PBMCs, sampled around atezolizumab (anti-PD-L1) treatment. The receptors were sampled from a man between 60 and 75 years old with urothelial cancer. Both conserved end residues are part of each CDR3. A D gene is named only where the DNA matches it firmly. Size values are once, few and many counts, or a class for expanded clones, and some rows have none.

j_call d_call v_call clone_size cdr3_aa cdr3_nt
TRBJ2-7 TRBD1 TRBV6-1 . CASRRGQQSYEQYF TGTGCCAGCAGACGGGGACAGCAATCCTACGAGCAGTACTTC
TRBJ1-4 . TRBV15 . CATSRAGPGLNEKLFF TGTGCCACCAGCAGAGCTGGGCCCGGACTTAATGAAAAACTGTTTTTT
TRBJ1-1 . TRBV6-1 . CASSGNQGRAEAFF TGTGCCAGCAGTGGCAACCAGGGGAGAGCTGAAGCTTTCTTT
TRBJ1-2 . TRBV7-9 . CASSLGGGQDYGYTF TGTGCCAGCAGCTTAGGGGGGGGCCAGGACTATGGCTACACCTTC
TRBJ2-5 . TRBV5-4 . CASSPDGGQKETQYF TGTGCCAGCAGCCCGGACGGAGGTCAGAAAGAGACCCAGTACTTC
TRBJ1-1 TRBD1 TRBV5-1 . CASSRTGVNTEAFF TGCGCCAGCAGCAGGACAGGTGTGAACACTGAAGCTTTCTTT
TRBJ2-7 . TRBV9 . CASSVDDSSSYEQYF TGTGCCAGCAGCGTAGATGACAGCAGCTCCTACGAGCAGTACTTC
TRBJ2-7 . TRBV27 once CASSLSWRGPYEQYF TGTGCCAGCAGTTTATCATGGAGGGGGCCGTACGAGCAGTACTTC
TRBJ1-2 . TRBV28 once CASNSVVNYGYTF TGTGCCAGCAATTCGGTGGTTAACTATGGCTACACCTTC
TRBJ1-1 . TRBV27 . CASSSAVNTEAFF TGTGCCAGCAGTTCCGCGGTGAACACTGAAGCTTTCTTT
TRBJ2-1 . TRBV5-1 . CASSLVRELYNEQFF TGCGCCAGCAGCTTGGTACGGGAGCTATACAATGAGCAGTTCTTC
TRBJ2-1 . TRBV7-9 once CASSPQNEQFF TGTGCCAGCAGCCCACAGAATGAGCAGTTCTTC
TRBJ2-2 . TRBV18 . CASSPTGPDSTGELFF TGTGCCAGCTCACCCACAGGTCCCGATAGCACCGGGGAGCTGTTTTTT
TRBJ2-7 . TRBV7-8 . CASSLSGISYEQYF TGTGCCAGCAGCTTGTCGGGGATCTCATACGAGCAGTACTTC
TRBJ1-5 . TRBV6-1 . CASSEDRSSGPQHF TGTGCCAGCAGTGAAGACCGTTCCTCCGGGCCCCAGCATTTT
TRBJ1-2 . TRBV5-1 once CASSSAGDYGYTF TGCGCCAGCAGCTCAGCAGGGGACTATGGCTACACCTTC
TRBJ2-3 TRBD2 TRBV10-3 . CAIRGGAGEDTQYF TGTGCCATCAGGGGGGGAGCGGGAGAGGATACGCAGTATTTT
TRBJ1-2 TRBD1 TRBV27 . CASSSRDRVGPHYGYTF TGTGCCAGCAGTTCCCGGGACAGGGTGGGCCCACATTATGGCTACACCTTC
TRBJ2-3 . TRBV30 . CAWRASPDTQYF TGTGCCTGGAGGGCTAGCCCAGATACGCAGTATTTT
TRBJ1-1 . TRBV25-1 . CASSANRAEAFF TGTGCCAGCAGTGCCAACAGGGCTGAAGCTTTCTTT
TRBJ1-4 . TRBV2 . CASRREGEKLFF TGTGCCAGCAGGCGGGAGGGCGAAAAACTGTTTTTT
TRBJ1-2 . TRBV7-2 . CASSPGQFIYGYTF TGTGCCAGCAGCCCAGGACAGTTTATCTATGGCTACACCTTC
TRBJ2-7 . TRBV20-1 . CSARKAREQYF TGCAGTGCCCGAAAAGCGCGCGAGCAGTACTTC
TRBJ1-5 . TRBV19 few CASSIDGDQPQHF TGTGCCAGTAGTATAGACGGAGATCAGCCCCAGCATTTT
TRBJ1-3 . TRBV6-6 once CASNPQVSGNTIYF TGTGCCAGCAACCCACAGGTCTCTGGAAACACCATATATTTT
TRBJ1-5 . TRBV5-4 . CASSSGGTQPQHF TGTGCCAGCAGCTCTGGGGGCACTCAGCCCCAGCATTTT
TRBJ2-7 . TRBV11-2 . CASSNRVSYEQYF TGTGCCAGCAGCAACAGGGTATCCTACGAGCAGTACTTC
TRBJ1-5 . TRBV12-1 once CASSSSSTGGVQPQHF TGTGCCAGCAGCTCATCTTCGACAGGGGGCGTTCAGCCCCAGCATTTT
TRBJ2-3 TRBD2 TRBV5-4 . CASFKLGGGTDTQYF TGTGCCAGCTTCAAACTGGGAGGGGGCACAGATACGCAGTATTTT
TRBJ2-7 . TRBV7-2 once CASSLAGSGEQYF TGTGCCAGCAGCTTAGCGGGGAGTGGCGAGCAGTACTTC
TRBJ1-5 TRBD1 TRBV2 . CASSPDRGGQPQHF TGTGCCAGCAGTCCAGACAGGGGTGGTCAGCCCCAGCATTTT
TRBJ2-7 TRBD1 TRBV4-1 . CASSPGTGTYEQYF TGCGCCAGCAGCCCAGGGACAGGAACCTACGAGCAGTACTTC
TRBJ2-3 . TRBV11-3 . CASSTTQADTQYF TGTGCCAGCAGTACAACACAGGCAGATACGCAGTATTTT
TRBJ2-5 TRBD1 TRBV7-9 . CASSQGQVSETQYF TGTGCCAGCAGCCAAGGACAGGTGTCGGAGACCCAGTACTTC
TRBJ2-1 TRBD2 TRBV7-2 . CASSSRMARAGGGFNEQFF TGTGCCAGCAGCTCCCGAATGGCTCGAGCGGGAGGAGGGTTCAATGAGCAGTTCTTC
TRBJ1-1 TRBD1 TRBV19 . CASTKIQGENTEAFF TGTGCCAGTACCAAAATCCAGGGGGAGAACACTGAAGCTTTCTTT
TRBJ2-5 TRBD1 TRBV7-2 . CASSQDRVRAETQYF TGTGCCAGCAGCCAGGACAGGGTGAGGGCAGAGACCCAGTACTTC
TRBJ1-5 . TRBV6-1 . CASSDPGGNQPQHF TGTGCCAGCAGTGACCCAGGGGGCAATCAGCCCCAGCATTTT
TRBJ2-3 . TRBV10-2 . CASSGASRVRDTQYF TGCGCCAGCAGTGGGGCTAGCCGCGTAAGAGATACGCAGTATTTT
TRBJ1-5 . TRBV19 . CASSSGAIFFHQPQHF TGTGCCAGTAGCTCTGGGGCCATCTTCTTCCATCAGCCCCAGCATTTT
TRBJ1-3 TRBD1 TRBV18 . CASSPGQGAAGNTIYF TGTGCCAGCTCACCTGGGCAGGGGGCTGCTGGAAACACCATATATTTT